This passage covers 5 T cell receptor beta chains from one sample sequenced in a study of T cell clonality in common variable immunodeficiency. This table comes from immunoSEQ multiplex PCR, and its TCRdb copy is limited to in-frame clones, with some not included. The sample is made up of roughly 7,400 clones, none counted only once. Antigens of these TCRs are unknown. General observations from the study: Reportedly, TCR beta sequences from common variable immunodeficiency showed fewer deletions and N-nucleotide insertions.

Sequencing was performed on peripheral blood mononuclear cells. Source of these receptors: a human donor with common variable immunodeficiency.

This clone is deemed medium-sized. Read coverage stops 3 residues before the CDR3 terminus; the germline J gene supplies the remainder. The J gene is TRBJ1-4, the V gene TRBV20-1; 10 positions match TRBD1. Looked up from germline, CDR1 is DFQATT and CDR2 is SNEGSKA (reference sequence). The CDR3 totals 14 residues. With V trimmed by 6 bases and J by 8 bases, 9 bases remained unmatched. CDR3 residues: CSALGGTGAEKLFF. The CDR3 DNA, read in part, is TGCAGTGCCCTTGGTGGGACAGGGGCGGAAAAA.

This clone is medium-sized. The read gets to within 3 residues of the CDR3 end, and the germline J gene fills in the rest. The V call is TRBV5-1, the J call TRBJ2-3; TRBD1 might be the D (6 bases). This CDR3 spans 14 amino acids. The V gene lost 4 bases and the J gene lost 0 bases, with 9 bases spanning the gap. CDR1 is SGHRS, CDR2 YFSETQ, per germline. CDR3 sequence: CASSQGRSTDTQYF. CDR3 bases read: TGCGCCAGCAGCCAGGGGCGTAGCACAGATACG.

By share of the sample, this clone is medium-sized. The CDR3 here is CAWTGGIDTQYF. The CDR3 bases that were read are TGTGCCTGGACAGGGGGTATAGATACG. V gene TRBV30 combines with J gene TRBJ2-3; 7 nucleotides agree with TRBD1. The read terminates 3 residues ahead of where the CDR3 ends, so the germline J gene completes it. V gave up 4 bases and J gave up 5 bases; unmatched junction bases: 3. The CDR3 length is 12 residues. Per germline, CDR1 GTSNPN and CDR2 SVGIG (reference sequence). The whole variable domain, filled in from reference TRBV30 and TRBJ2-3, reads SQTIHQWPATLVQPVGSPLSLECTVEGTSNPNLYWYRQAAGRGLQLLFYSVGIGQISSEVPQNLSASRPQDRQFILSSKKLLLSDSGFYLCAWTGGIDTQYFGPGTRLTVL.

This clone occurred a few times. The read gets to within 3 residues of the CDR3 end, and the germline J gene fills in the rest. The gene calls are TRBV2 and TRBJ2-7; 7 nucleotides agree with TRBD2. V trimming: 1 base; J trimming: 0 bases; junction bases outside the gene matches: 0. This CDR3 contains 14 residues. The germline V gene encodes CDR1 SNHLY and CDR2 FYNNEI. Incomplete CDR3 DNA: TGTGCCAGCAGTGAAGGCGGGAGCTCCTACGAG. As protein: CASSEGGSSYE. From start to end, the CDR3 is CASSEGGSSYEQYF.

This clone was recorded at least ten times. The read halts 3 residues ahead of the CDR3 end, with the missing end drawn from the germline J gene. The chain links TRBV7-8 to TRBJ2-3; TRBD2 is a possible D gene (6 bases). The CDR3 totals 14 residues. V lost 3 bases and J lost 2, with 9 bases in between. Per the germline V gene, CDR1 is SGHVS and CDR2 is FQNEAQ. The sequenced CDR3 bases are TGTGCCAGCAGCTTCGGGACTCCCACAGATACG. Translating it yields CASSFGTPTDT. The CDR3, in full, reads CASSFGTPTDTQYF.